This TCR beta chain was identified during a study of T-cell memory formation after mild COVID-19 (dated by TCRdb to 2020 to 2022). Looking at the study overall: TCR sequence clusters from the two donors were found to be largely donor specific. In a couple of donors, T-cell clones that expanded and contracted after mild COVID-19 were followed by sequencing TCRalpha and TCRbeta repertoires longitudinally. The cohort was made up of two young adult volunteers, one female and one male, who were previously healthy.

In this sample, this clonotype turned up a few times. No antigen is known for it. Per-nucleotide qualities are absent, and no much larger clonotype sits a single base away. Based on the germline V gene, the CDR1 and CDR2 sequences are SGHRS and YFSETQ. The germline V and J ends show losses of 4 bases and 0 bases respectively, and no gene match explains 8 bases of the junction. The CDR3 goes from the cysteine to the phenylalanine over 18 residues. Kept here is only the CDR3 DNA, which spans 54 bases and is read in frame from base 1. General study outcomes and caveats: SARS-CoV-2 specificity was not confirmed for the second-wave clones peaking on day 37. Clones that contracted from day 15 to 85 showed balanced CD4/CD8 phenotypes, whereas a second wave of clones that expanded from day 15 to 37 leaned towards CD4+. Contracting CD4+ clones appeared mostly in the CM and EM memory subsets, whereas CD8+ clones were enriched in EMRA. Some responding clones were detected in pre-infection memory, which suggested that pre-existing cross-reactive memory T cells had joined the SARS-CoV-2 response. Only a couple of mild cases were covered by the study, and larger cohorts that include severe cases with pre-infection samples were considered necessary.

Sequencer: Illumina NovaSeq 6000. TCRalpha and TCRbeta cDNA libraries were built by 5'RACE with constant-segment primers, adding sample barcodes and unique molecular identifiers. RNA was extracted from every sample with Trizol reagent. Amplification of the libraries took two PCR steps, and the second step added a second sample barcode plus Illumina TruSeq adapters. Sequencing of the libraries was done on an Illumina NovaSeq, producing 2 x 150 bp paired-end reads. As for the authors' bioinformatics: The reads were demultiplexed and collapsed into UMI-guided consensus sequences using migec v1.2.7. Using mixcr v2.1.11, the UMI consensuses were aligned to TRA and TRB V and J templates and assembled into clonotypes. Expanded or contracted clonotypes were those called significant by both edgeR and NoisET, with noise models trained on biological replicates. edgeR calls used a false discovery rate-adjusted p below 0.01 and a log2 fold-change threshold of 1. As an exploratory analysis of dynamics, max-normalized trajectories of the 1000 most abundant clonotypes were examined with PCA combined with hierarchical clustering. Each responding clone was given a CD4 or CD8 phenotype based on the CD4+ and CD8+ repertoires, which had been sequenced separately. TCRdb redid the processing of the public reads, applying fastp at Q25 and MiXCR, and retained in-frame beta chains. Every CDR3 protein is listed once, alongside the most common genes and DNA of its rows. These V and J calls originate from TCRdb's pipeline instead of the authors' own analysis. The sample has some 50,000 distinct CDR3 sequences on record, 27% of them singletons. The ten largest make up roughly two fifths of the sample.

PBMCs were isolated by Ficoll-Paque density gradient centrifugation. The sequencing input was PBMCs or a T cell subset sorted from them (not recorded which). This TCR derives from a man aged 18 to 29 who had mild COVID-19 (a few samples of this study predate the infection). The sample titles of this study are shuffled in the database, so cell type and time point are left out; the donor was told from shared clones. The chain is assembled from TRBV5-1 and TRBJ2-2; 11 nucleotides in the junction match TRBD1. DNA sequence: TGCGCCAGCAGCCCCCGCCCGGGACAGGGGGCGAACACCGGGGAGCTGTTTTTT. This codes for CASSPRPGQGANTGELFF.